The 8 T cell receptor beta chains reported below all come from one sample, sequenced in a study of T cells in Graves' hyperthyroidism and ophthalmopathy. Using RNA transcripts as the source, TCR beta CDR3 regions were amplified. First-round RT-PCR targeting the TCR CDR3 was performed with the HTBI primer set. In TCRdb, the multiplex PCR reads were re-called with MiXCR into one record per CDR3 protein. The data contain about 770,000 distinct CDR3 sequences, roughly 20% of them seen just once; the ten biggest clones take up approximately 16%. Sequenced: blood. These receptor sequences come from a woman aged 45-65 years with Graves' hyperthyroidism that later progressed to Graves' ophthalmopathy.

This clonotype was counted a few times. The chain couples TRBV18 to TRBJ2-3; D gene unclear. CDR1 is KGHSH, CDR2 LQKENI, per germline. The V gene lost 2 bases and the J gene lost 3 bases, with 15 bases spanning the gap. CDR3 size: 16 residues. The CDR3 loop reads CASSPSLPPETDTQYF. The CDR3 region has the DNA TGTGCCAGCTCACCATCACTCCCACCGGAGACAGATACGCAGTATTTT.

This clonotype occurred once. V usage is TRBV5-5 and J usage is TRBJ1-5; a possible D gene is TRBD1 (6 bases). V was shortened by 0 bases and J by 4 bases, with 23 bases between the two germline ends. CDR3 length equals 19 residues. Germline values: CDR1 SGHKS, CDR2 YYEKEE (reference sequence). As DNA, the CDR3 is TGTGCCAGCAGCTTGGAATGGTACGGGGGGCGACTTGCGAATCAGCCCCAGCATTTT. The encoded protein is CASSLEWYGGRLANQPQHF. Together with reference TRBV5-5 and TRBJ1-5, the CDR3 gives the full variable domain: DAGVTQSPTHLIKTRGQQVTLRCSPISGHKSVSWYQQVLGQGPQFIFQYYEKEERGRGNFPDRFSARQFPNYSSELNVNALLLGDSALYLCASSLEWYGGRLANQPQHFGDGTRLSIL.

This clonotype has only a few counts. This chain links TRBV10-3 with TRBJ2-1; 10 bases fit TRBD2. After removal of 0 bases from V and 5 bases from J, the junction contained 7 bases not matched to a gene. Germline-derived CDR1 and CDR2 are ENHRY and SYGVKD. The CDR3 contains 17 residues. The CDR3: CAISESPTSGTNNEQFF. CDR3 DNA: TGTGCCATCAGTGAGTCTCCAACTAGCGGGACAAACAATGAGCAGTTCTTC.

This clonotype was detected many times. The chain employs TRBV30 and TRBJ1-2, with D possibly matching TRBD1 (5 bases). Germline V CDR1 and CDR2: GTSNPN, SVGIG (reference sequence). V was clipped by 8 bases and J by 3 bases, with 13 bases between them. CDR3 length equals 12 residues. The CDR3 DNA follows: TGTGCCCGCCGGCAGGGTTACTATGGCTACACCTTC. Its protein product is CARRQGYYGYTF. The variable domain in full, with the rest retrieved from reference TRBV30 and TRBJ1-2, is SQTIHQWPATLVQPVGSPLSLECTVEGTSNPNLYWYRQAAGRGLQLLFYSVGIGQISSEVPQNLSASRPQDRQFILSSKKLLLSDSGFYLCARRQGYYGYTFGSGTRLTVV.

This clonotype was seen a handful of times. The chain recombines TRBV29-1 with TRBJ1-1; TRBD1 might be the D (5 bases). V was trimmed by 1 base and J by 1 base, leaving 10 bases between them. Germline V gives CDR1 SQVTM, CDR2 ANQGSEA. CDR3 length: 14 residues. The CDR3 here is CSVEGVRENTEAFF. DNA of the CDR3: TGCAGCGTTGAAGGGGTCAGGGAGAACACTGAAGCTTTCTTT.

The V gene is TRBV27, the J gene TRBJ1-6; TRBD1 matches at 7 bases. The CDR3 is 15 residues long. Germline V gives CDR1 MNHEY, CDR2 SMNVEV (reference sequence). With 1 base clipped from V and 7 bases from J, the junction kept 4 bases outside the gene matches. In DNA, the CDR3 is TGTGCCAGCAGTTTATATGAGGGGGCAAATTCACCCCTCCACTTT. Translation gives CASSLYEGANSPLHF.

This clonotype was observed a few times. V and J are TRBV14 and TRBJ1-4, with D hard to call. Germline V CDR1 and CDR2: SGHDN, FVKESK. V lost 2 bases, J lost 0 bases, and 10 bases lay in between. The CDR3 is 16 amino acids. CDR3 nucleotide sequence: TGTGCCAGCAGCCAAAGAAAGGGAGCAACTAATGAAAAACTGTTTTTT. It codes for CASSQRKGATNEKLFF. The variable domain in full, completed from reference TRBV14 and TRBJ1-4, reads EAGVTQFPSHSVIEKGQTVTLRCDPISGHDNLYWYRRVMGKEIKFLLHFVKESKQDESGMPNNRFLAERTGGTYSTLKVQPAELEDSGVYFCASSQRKGATNEKLFFGSGTQLSVL.

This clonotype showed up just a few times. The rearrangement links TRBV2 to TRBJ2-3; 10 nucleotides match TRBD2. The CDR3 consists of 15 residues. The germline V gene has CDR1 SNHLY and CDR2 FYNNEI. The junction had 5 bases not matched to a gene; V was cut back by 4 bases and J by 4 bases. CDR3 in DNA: TGTGCCAGCAGTGGGGCTAGCGGGGGACCAGATACGCAGTATTTT. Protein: CASSGASGGPDTQYF.